The 17 T cell receptor beta chains presented below share a single source sample, sequenced in a study of CD8 T cells in ankylosing spondylitis. TCRdb reprocessed the 5' RACE reads via MiXCR and lists one record per CDR3 protein. The sample has about 240,000 distinct CDR3 sequences; around 7.8% are singletons. Sequenced material: blood, either unsorted or a sorted T cell fraction (not recorded which). These receptors were collected from a male donor with ankylosing spondylitis or in good health (not recorded which).

This clonotype was counted ten times or more. The chain links TRBV29-1 to TRBJ1-1; 7 bases are shared with TRBD1. Losses at the gene ends were 7 bases for V and 1 base for J; bases not matched to a gene: 6. The CDR3 has 13 amino acids. CDR1 is SQVTM, CDR2 ANQGSEA, per germline. Written as DNA, the CDR3 is TGCAGCGGGTGGACAGGAGAGAACACTGAAGCTTTCTTT. Its translation is CSGWTGENTEAFF.

This clonotype was seen ten or more times. The V gene is TRBV11-3, the J gene TRBJ2-1, with 13 bases lining up with TRBD2. Trimming cost V 5 bases and J 6 bases; bases outside gene matches: 4. The V gene's germline CDR1 is SGHNT and CDR2 YENEEA. CDR3 length: 15 residues. For the CDR3, the DNA is TGTGCCAGCAGCCACGGGACTAGCGGGATCAATGAGCAGTTCTTC. Encoded protein: CASSHGTSGINEQFF. The full variable domain, in which reference TRBV11-3 and TRBJ2-1 provide the parts outside the CDR3, is EAGVVQSPRYKIIEKKQPVAFWCNPISGHNTLYWYLQNLGQGPELLIRYENEEAVDDSQLPKDRFSAERLKGVDSTLKIQPAELGDSAVYLCASSHGTSGINEQFFGPGTRLTVL.

This clonotype has more than one count but fewer than ten. The V call is TRBV6-5, the J call TRBJ1-2; 7 bases are a match to TRBD1. The CDR3 loop spans 15 amino acids. Germline CDR1 reads MNHEY; CDR2 reads SVGAGI. The junction had 5 bases not matched to a gene; V was cut back by 2 bases and J by 2 bases. The CDR3 loop is CASSYDQGGNYGYTF. The CDR3 DNA is TGTGCCAGCAGTTACGACCAGGGGGGAAACTATGGCTACACCTTC.

This chain connects TRBV19 to TRBJ1-1, with TRBD1 matching over 7 bases. Trimming at V came to 5 bases and at J to 4 bases, leaving 7 bases not matched to a gene. The CDR3 is made up of 14 amino acids. CDR1 is LNHDA and CDR2 is SQIVND in the germline V gene (reference sequence). The CDR3 reads CASSLGTVGTEAFF. Here the CDR3 DNA reads TGTGCCAGTAGTTTGGGGACAGTGGGCACTGAAGCTTTCTTT.

In this sample, this clonotype turned up many times. The chain uses TRBV5-1 and TRBJ1-5; a weak D match, TRBD1 (6 bases). V dropped 1 base and J dropped 3 bases, with 14 bases sitting between them. The CDR3 is made up of 16 amino acids. Germline values: CDR1 SGHRS, CDR2 YFSETQ. CDR3 nucleotide sequence: TGCGCCAGCAGCTTGTTCGGGACGGGGGCCAATCAGCCCCAGCATTTT. It is translated as CASSLFGTGANQPQHF.

The sample holds a few counts of this clonotype. V is TRBV5-1 and J is TRBJ1-6; D gene uncertain. CDR1 is SGHRS and CDR2 is YFSETQ in the germline V gene. The CDR3 totals 16 residues. V was clipped by 1 base and J by 9 bases, with 17 bases between them. The DNA for the CDR3 is TGCGCCAGCAGCTTGACGGGATCCCGCTGGGGTTCACCCCTCCACTTT. Translating gives CASSLTGSRWGSPLHF.

This clonotype was counted ten times or more. The CDR3: CASSLVAGGDTQYF. The CDR3 bases are TGCGCCAGCAGCTTGGTAGCGGGGGGAGATACGCAGTATTTT. This chain links TRBV5-1 with TRBJ2-3, with 10 bases aligning to TRBD2. The CDR3 runs to 14 residues. Trimming cost V 0 bases and J 5 bases; bases outside gene matches: 0. Germline CDR1 and CDR2: SGHRS and YFSETQ.

This clonotype was seen ten or more times. This chain connects TRBV29-1 to TRBJ1-1; D not resolved. Trimming removed 6 bases from V and 5 bases from J, with 10 bases in between. The CDR3 spans 11 residues. CDR1 SQVTM and CDR2 ANQGSEA come from the germline V gene. CDR3 coding DNA: TGCAGCGTAGCCTTTTATACTGAAGCTTTCTTT. Translated: CSVAFYTEAFF.

This clonotype showed up many times. The J gene is TRBJ2-7, the V gene TRBV20-1, with unresolved D. Germline V lookup: CDR1 DFQATT, CDR2 SNEGSKA (reference sequence). The CDR3 runs to 13 residues. V dropped 4 bases and J dropped 6 bases, with 16 bases sitting between them. CDR3 protein: CSATGLPRTEQYF. CDR3 coding DNA: TGCAGTGCTACCGGCCTACCGCGGACCGAGCAGTACTTC.

The chain uses TRBV12-3 or TRBV12-4 and TRBJ2-4, with a tentative D call TRBD2 (6 bases). Trimming took off 7 bases at V and 1 base at J, with 11 bases between the two ends. The length of the CDR3 is 14 residues. CDR3 nucleotides: TGTGCCAGCAACGCAGGAGGGGCCAAAAACATTCAGTACTTC. Translated, it gives CASNAGGAKNIQYF.

This clonotype has ten or more counts. CDR3 in DNA: TGTGCCAGCAGCCAAGCAGGGACCAACACTGAAGCTTTCTTT. Translation gives CASSQAGTNTEAFF. V is TRBV3-1 and J is TRBJ1-1, with D tentatively TRBD1 (5 bases). V lost 1 base to trimming and J lost 2 bases, with 8 bases between them. Germline values: CDR1 LGHDT, CDR2 YNNKEL (reference sequence). This CDR3 spans 14 amino acids.

The genes are TRBV5-6 and TRBJ2-3; 7 positions agree with TRBD2. The V and J ends lost 4 bases and 9 bases, in that order; junction bases with no gene match: 14. The CDR3 runs 15 residues. Germline lookup yields CDR1 SGHDT and CDR2 YYEEEE. The CDR3: CASSPRGTTRSTQYF. DNA of the CDR3: TGTGCCAGCAGCCCCAGAGGGACTACAAGGTCGACGCAGTATTTT. Looking up the rest from reference TRBV5-6 and TRBJ2-3 gives the full variable domain: DAGVTQSPTHLIKTRGQQVTLRCSPKSGHDTVSWYQQALGQGPQFIFQYYEEEERQRGNFPDRFSGHQFPNYSSELNVNALLLGDSALYLCASSPRGTTRSTQYFGPGTRLTVL.

This chain connects TRBV23-1 to TRBJ2-7; perhaps TRBD1 as D (6 bases). TRBV23-1 is an ORF for which the function is uncertain. Deletions cut 3 bases from V and 5 bases from J, with 14 bases between. The CDR3 has 14 residues. CDR3 in amino acids: CASSHSYGGNEQYF. CDR3 bases: TGCGCCAGCAGTCACTCCTATGGGGGCAACGAGCAGTACTTC.

V and J are TRBV5-1 and TRBJ2-7; possibly TRBD1 or TRBD2 for D (6 bases each). Trimming left V 2 bases short and J 5 bases short, with 20 bases between. CDR3 size: 16 residues. Germline V lookup: CDR1 SGHRS, CDR2 YFSETQ. The CDR3 nucleotides read TGCGCCAGCAGCTTTTACGGGGGCAGACTAGAACACGAGCAGTACTTC. Protein: CASSFYGGRLEHEQYF.

In its sample, this clonotype was seen many times. The chain is built from TRBV7-2 and TRBJ1-5, with D tentatively TRBD1 (5 bases). This CDR3 comprises 12 residues. With 9 bases removed from V and 7 bases from J, the gap between germline ends came to 13 bases. Germline lookup yields CDR1 SGHTA and CDR2 FQGNSA. CDR3 nucleotide sequence: TGTGCCAGTAGCGTGGGGGAACAGCCCCAGCATTTT. It translates to CASSVGEQPQHF.

The J gene is TRBJ2-7, the V gene TRBV5-1; D is undetermined. Trimming took off 4 bases at V and 6 bases at J, with 14 bases between the two ends. The CDR3 sequence is 13 residues long. Germline V gives CDR1 SGHRS, CDR2 YFSETQ. The CDR3 DNA reads as TGCGCCAGCAGCCCGGATTTGGGTGCCGAGCAGTACTTC. Translating gives CASSPDLGAEQYF. Together with reference TRBV5-1 and TRBJ2-7, the CDR3 gives the full variable domain: KAGVTQTPRYLIKTRGQQVTLSCSPISGHRSVSWYQQTPGQGLQFLFEYFSETQRNKGNFPGRFSGRQFSNSRSEMNVSTLELGDSALYLCASSPDLGAEQYFGPGTRLTVT.

This clonotype was recorded many times. V gene TRBV4-2 combines with J gene TRBJ2-3; 12 positions agree with TRBD2. Losses at the gene ends were 2 bases for V and 2 bases for J; bases not matched to a gene: 8. CDR1 is LGHNA and CDR2 is YNFKEQ in the germline V gene. The CDR3 length is 18 residues. This chain's CDR3 is CASSQKGASGGVTDTQYF. The CDR3 DNA is TGTGCCAGCAGCCAAAAGGGGGCTAGCGGGGGGGTCACAGATACGCAGTATTTT.